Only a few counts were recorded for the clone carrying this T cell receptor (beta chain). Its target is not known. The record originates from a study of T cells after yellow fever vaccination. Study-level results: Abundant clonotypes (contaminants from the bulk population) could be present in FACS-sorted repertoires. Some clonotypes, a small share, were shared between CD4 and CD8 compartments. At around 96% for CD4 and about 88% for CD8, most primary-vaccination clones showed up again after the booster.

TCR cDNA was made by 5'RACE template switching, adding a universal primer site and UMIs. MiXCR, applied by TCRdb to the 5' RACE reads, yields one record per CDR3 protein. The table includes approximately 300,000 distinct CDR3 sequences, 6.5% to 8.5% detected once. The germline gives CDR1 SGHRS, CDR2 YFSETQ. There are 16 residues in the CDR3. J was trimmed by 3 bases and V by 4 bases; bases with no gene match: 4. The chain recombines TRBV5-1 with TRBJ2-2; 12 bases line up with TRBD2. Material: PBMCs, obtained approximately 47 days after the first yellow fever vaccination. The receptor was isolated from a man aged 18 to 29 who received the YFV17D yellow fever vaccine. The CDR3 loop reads CASSPGTSGYTGELFF. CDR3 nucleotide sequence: TGCGCCAGCAGCCCGGGGACTAGCGGGTACACCGGGGAGCTGTTTTTT.